The next 32 T cell receptor beta chains were all read from a single sample in a study of blood T cell repertoires in COVID-19. Here immunoSEQ multiplex PCR was the method, and the copy in TCRdb shows in-frame clones only, minus some. The table includes 150,000 to 200,000 clones, about 80% detected once. The sample taken for sequencing was peripheral blood. The origin of the receptors is a man in his 60s with acute or convalescent COVID-19.

The V call is TRBV3-1 (or the pseudogene TRBV3-2), the J call TRBJ1-1; a weak D match, TRBD1 (6 bases). V was cut by 2 bases and J by 3 bases, with 13 bases left in between. The CDR3 is 15 amino acids. Germline CDR1 LGHDT, CDR2 YNNKEL (reference sequence). CDR3 sequence reads: CASSQPGHQYTEAFF. The CDR3 DNA reads as TGTGCCAGCAGCCAACCGGGACACCAGTACACTGAAGCTTTCTTT.

The rearrangement uses TRBV18 and TRBJ2-3, with 10 positions matching TRBD1. The V and J ends lost 4 bases and 2 bases, in that order; junction bases with no gene match: 9. Germline CDR1 KGHSH, CDR2 LQKENI. This CDR3 has 17 residues. CDR3 in DNA: TGTGCCAGCTCACAACAGAGACAGGGGGCTAACACAGATACGCAGTATTTT. Translation gives CASSQQRQGANTDTQYF. The whole variable domain, filled in from reference TRBV18 and TRBJ2-3, reads NAGVMQNPRHLVRRRGQEARLRCSPMKGHSHVYWYRQLPEEGLKFMVYLQKENIIDESGMPKERFSAEFPKEGPSILRIQQVVRGDSAAYFCASSQQRQGANTDTQYFGPGTRLTVL.

This clone has only a few counts. The chain employs TRBV11-1 and TRBJ2-1; 8 nucleotides align to TRBD1. J lost 8 bases, V lost 5 bases, and 2 bases had no gene match. CDR3 length: 12 amino acids. Germline CDR1 reads SGHAT; CDR2 reads FQDESV (reference sequence). CDR3 coding DNA: TGTGCCAGCAGCCTACAGGGGGATGAGCAGTTCTTC. It specifies CASSLQGDEQFF.

CDR3: CASSQGRGQETQYF. CDR3 in DNA: TGCGCCAGCAGCCAAGGCCGGGGGCAAGAGACCCAGTACTTC. The V and J genes are TRBV4-1 and TRBJ2-5, with D possibly matching TRBD2 (6 bases). CDR3 length equals 14 residues. The germline CDR1 and CDR2 sequences are MGHRA and YSYEKL. The V gene lost 1 base and the J gene lost 2 bases, with 8 bases spanning the gap.

The chain couples TRBV5-1 to TRBJ2-5; 8 bases agree with TRBD1. The V gene's germline CDR1 is SGHRS and CDR2 YFSETQ. The CDR3 totals 13 residues. J was trimmed by 1 base and V by 5 bases; bases with no gene match: 1. The CDR3: CASSGQGQETQYF. In DNA form, the CDR3 reads TGCGCCAGCAGTGGACAGGGCCAAGAGACCCAGTACTTC.

The DNA of the CDR3 is TGTGCCAGCAGCCTACAGGGGTTGGAGAACACTGAAGCTTTCTTT. Residues: CASSLQGLENTEAFF. The chain couples TRBV5-4 to TRBJ1-1; 7 bases line up with TRBD1. CDR1 and CDR2 (germline): SGHNT, YYREEE (reference sequence). Trimming at V came to 4 bases and at J to 1 base, leaving 7 bases not matched to a gene. This CDR3 comprises 15 residues.

The chain employs TRBV13 and TRBJ2-1; tentative D call: TRBD2 (6 bases). Trimming shortened V by 6 bases and J by 8 bases, and 17 bases separated the two germline ends. CDR1 and CDR2 from the germline V gene are PRHDT and FYEKMQ (reference sequence). The CDR3 extends over 14 amino acids. The CDR3 DNA follows: TGTGCCAGCAGTCTAGGGACTGCCTCCGATGAGCAGTTCTTC. Its translation: CASSLGTASDEQFF.

V gene TRBV6-4 combines with J gene TRBJ2-4; TRBD1 matches at 10 bases. The CDR3 is made up of 19 amino acids. With 2 bases clipped from V and 1 base from J, the junction kept 11 bases outside the gene matches. Looked up from germline, CDR1 is MRHNA and CDR2 is SNTAGT. For the CDR3, the DNA is TGTGCCAGCAGTGACAGGGGACAGGGGAGGGTGCGGGCCAAAAACATTCAGTACTTC. It specifies CASSDRGQGRVRAKNIQYF.

CDR3 sequence reads: CASALRGGPITYEQYF. In DNA, the CDR3 is TGTGCCAGCGCCCTTCGGGGGGGCCCAATAACCTACGAGCAGTACTTC. The chain couples TRBV21-1 to TRBJ2-7; the table's D call of TRBD2 was not tested on the DNA. TRBV21-1 constitutes a pseudogene. The CDR3 totals 16 residues.

This clone has just one count. The gene calls are TRBV6-5 and TRBJ1-1; maybe TRBD1 (6 bases). The CDR3 covers 14 residues. The germline gives CDR1 MNHEY, CDR2 SVGAGI. Trimming took off 0 bases at V and 4 bases at J, with 9 bases between the two ends. CDR3 region: CASSYSQTGTEAFF. The CDR3 DNA reads TGTGCCAGCAGTTACTCGCAGACAGGCACTGAAGCTTTCTTT.

The chain has TRBV5-1 and TRBJ2-7; 7 bases match TRBD1. Trimming at V came to 3 bases and at J to 4 bases, leaving 13 bases not matched to a gene. The CDR3 contains 16 residues. CDR1 is SGHRS, CDR2 YFSETQ, per germline. The CDR3: CASSSGQLASMYEQYF. CDR3 coding DNA: TGCGCCAGCAGCTCGGGACAGTTGGCATCAATGTACGAGCAGTACTTC.

This chain uses TRBV15 with TRBJ2-2; D is undetermined. CDR1 is LNHNV, CDR2 YYDKDF, per germline (reference sequence). Trimming stripped 1 base from V and 6 bases from J, with 9 bases between. This CDR3 has 14 residues. The CDR3 region has the DNA TGTGCCACCAGCAGAGGAGGCAGTTCCGGGGAGCTGTTTTTT. This sequence encodes CATSRGGSSGELFF.

The chain employs TRBV29-1 and TRBJ2-1; TRBD2 matches 8 bases. The CDR3 length is 16 residues. The J segment lost 1 base and the V segment lost 1 base, leaving 6 bases of the junction unmatched. The germline gives CDR1 SQVTM, CDR2 ANQGSEA. The CDR3 coding sequence is TGCAGCGTTGAAGTGCTAGCGGGCGCGTCCTACAATGAGCAGTTCTTC. This translates into CSVEVLAGASYNEQFF.

The table lists this clone with a count of one. The chain joins TRBV4-1 to TRBJ1-4, with 7 nucleotides matching TRBD1. Trimming at V came to 3 bases and at J to 8 bases, leaving 6 bases not matched to a gene. Germline CDR1 MGHRA, CDR2 YSYEKL. The CDR3 contains 14 residues. DNA for the CDR3: TGCGCCAGCAGCCAGGTACAGGGGCCCGAAAAACTGTTTTTT. Translating gives CASSQVQGPEKLFF.

The chain carries TRBV11-2 and TRBJ2-3, with 13 bases fitting TRBD2. V was pared by 7 bases and J by 4 bases, with 8 bases of the junction left unmatched. The CDR3 covers 16 residues. Germline V gives CDR1 SGHAT, CDR2 FQNNGV. The CDR3 loop is CASTQLAGGQADTQYF. As DNA, the CDR3 is TGTGCCAGCACCCAACTAGCGGGGGGGCAGGCAGATACGCAGTATTTT.

CDR3 nucleotides: TGTGCCAGCAGACCGGGAGGGGGAAGAAACACCATATATTTT. Protein product: CASRPGGGRNTIYF. This chain links TRBV27 with TRBJ1-3, with a weak D call TRBD1 (6 bases). The CDR3 extends over 14 amino acids. V gave up 6 bases and J gave up 5 bases, with 14 bases separating them. CDR1 MNHEY and CDR2 SMNVEV come from the germline V gene (reference sequence).

The chain couples TRBV30 to TRBJ2-1; D is ambiguous. Germline-derived CDR1 and CDR2 are GTSNPN and SVGIG (reference sequence). CDR3 size: 14 residues. Trimming left V 2 bases short and J 5 bases short, with 13 bases between. The CDR3 sequence: CAWSYRQADNEQFF. Written as DNA, the CDR3 is TGTGCCTGGAGTTACCGGCAGGCCGACAATGAGCAGTTCTTC.

The chain has TRBV6-6 and TRBJ1-5; tentative D call: TRBD1 (6 bases). V shed 2 bases and J shed 6 bases, with 8 bases lying between them. This CDR3 region has 13 residues. Germline CDR1 is MNHNY and CDR2 is SVGAGI (reference sequence). As DNA, the CDR3 is TGTGCCAGCAGTTACCAGGGGAGTCAGCCCCAGCATTTT. Its translation: CASSYQGSQPQHF.

The chain combines TRBV2 with TRBJ1-1; 8 bases map to TRBD1. Per germline, CDR1 SNHLY and CDR2 FYNNEI. The CDR3 spans 15 residues. The V and J ends lost 3 bases and 3 bases, in that order; junction bases with no gene match: 6. The CDR3 bases are TGTGCCAGCAGTGAGTGGGAGACAGGGGACACTGAAGCTTTCTTT. Translation: CASSEWETGDTEAFF.

The J gene is TRBJ1-5, the V gene TRBV7-2, with D possibly being TRBD1 (5 bases). The V gene's germline CDR1 is SGHTA and CDR2 FQGNSA. Trimming stripped 1 base from V and 6 bases from J, with 13 bases between. CDR3 size: 15 residues. CDR3 DNA: TGTGCCAGCAGCTTAGGGGGTAGGGGACTTCAGCCCCAGCATTTT. It codes for CASSLGGRGLQPQHF.

The chain employs TRBV30 and TRBJ2-2; tentative D call: TRBD1 (6 bases). V lost 8 bases and J 1 base, leaving 17 bases between the germline ends. Germline V CDR1 and CDR2: GTSNPN, SVGIG (reference sequence). The CDR3 contains 15 residues. The CDR3 loop is CARKRGHQNTGELFF. DNA for the CDR3: TGTGCCCGAAAAAGGGGACACCAGAACACCGGGGAGCTGTTTTTT.

The chain recombines TRBV11-2 with TRBJ2-1, with 14 bases aligning to TRBD2. The V gene's germline CDR1 is SGHAT and CDR2 FQNNGV. V lost 1 base and J lost 0; bases outside the gene matches: 2. The CDR3 extends over 18 amino acids. The CDR3 nucleotides read TGTGCCAGCAGCTTAGGACTAGCGGGGGGGAGCTCCTACAATGAGCAGTTCTTC. This translates into CASSLGLAGGSSYNEQFF. Full variable domain (missing parts from reference TRBV11-2 and TRBJ2-1): EAGVAQSPRYKIIEKRQSVAFWCNPISGHATLYWYQQILGQGPKLLIQFQNNGVVDDSQLPKDRFSAERLKGVDSTLKIQPAKLEDSAVYLCASSLGLAGGSSYNEQFFGPGTRLTVL.

The genes are TRBV2 and TRBJ1-1; TRBD1 agrees at 7 bases. Unmatched junction bases numbered 5, after V lost 7 bases and J lost 0 bases. CDR1 SNHLY and CDR2 FYNNEI come from the germline V gene. The CDR3 totals 14 residues. The CDR3 coding sequence is TGTGCCAGCATTCAGGGGGTTATGAACACTGAAGCTTTCTTT. Its translation: CASIQGVMNTEAFF.

The chain couples TRBV2 to TRBJ2-7; possible D gene TRBD1, 6 bases. The germline CDR1 and CDR2 sequences are SNHLY and FYNNEI. The CDR3 is 15 residues long. V dropped 1 base and J dropped 3 bases, with 13 bases sitting between them. The CDR3 DNA sequence: TGTGCCAGCAGTGAAGGGGGACAACAGAACTACGAGCAGTACTTC. As protein: CASSEGGQQNYEQYF.

This clone was counted between two and nine times. V usage is TRBV27 and J usage is TRBJ1-1; possible D gene TRBD1, 5 bases. This CDR3 comprises 15 residues. From germline, CDR1 is MNHEY and CDR2 SMNVEV (reference sequence). With 6 bases removed from V and 7 bases from J, the gap between germline ends came to 21 bases. In DNA form, the CDR3 reads TGTGCCAGCAGGCCCTTTGACAGTACTGCCCTTGAAGCTTTCTTT. Translated, it gives CASRPFDSTALEAFF.

V gene TRBV10-2 combines with J gene TRBJ1-4; 9 bases match TRBD1. Germline V CDR1 and CDR2: WSHSY, SAAADI. The trim removed 6 bases at V and 8 bases at J, leaving 4 bases unmatched. The CDR3 extends over 13 amino acids. CDR3 residues: CASRGQGSEKLFF. CDR3 sequence (DNA): TGCGCCAGCAGGGGACAGGGTAGCGAAAAACTGTTTTTT.

The chain joins TRBV2 to TRBJ1-2; the D is unclear. Deletions cut 4 bases from V and 0 bases from J, with 9 bases between. Germline CDR1 SNHLY, CDR2 FYNNEI. CDR3 length: 14 residues. Written as DNA, the CDR3 is TGTGCCAGCAGTGGGACTTTAGCTAACTATGGCTACACCTTC. The encoded protein is CASSGTLANYGYTF. The full variable domain, with the rest looked up from reference TRBV2 and TRBJ1-2, is EPEVTQTPSHQVTQMGQEVILRCVPISNHLYFYWYRQILGQKVEFLVSFYNNEISEKSEIFDDQFSVERPDGSNFTLKIRSTKLEDSAMYFCASSGTLANYGYTFGSGTRLTVV.

The chain carries TRBV19 and TRBJ1-6; a weak D match, TRBD1 (6 bases). The CDR3 loop spans 15 amino acids. Germline V CDR1 and CDR2: LNHDA, SQIVND (reference sequence). Trimming removed 3 bases from V and 10 bases from J, with 16 bases in between. CDR3: CASSILGQSPSPLHF. DNA for the CDR3: TGTGCCAGTAGTATCCTGGGACAAAGTCCCTCACCCCTCCACTTT.

The chain carries TRBV5-6 and TRBJ2-2, with TRBD2 matching over 7 bases. Germline CDR1 is SGHDT and CDR2 is YYEEEE. The V gene end was trimmed by 0 bases and the J gene end by 2 bases; junction bases not matched to a gene: 1. The CDR3 runs to 15 residues. The CDR3 region is CASSLERGNTGELFF. The CDR3 nucleotides read TGTGCCAGCAGCTTGGAGCGGGGTAACACCGGGGAGCTGTTTTTT. Drawing the rest from reference TRBV5-6 and TRBJ2-2, the complete variable domain is DAGVTQSPTHLIKTRGQQVTLRCSPKSGHDTVSWYQQALGQGPQFIFQYYEEEERQRGNFPDRFSGHQFPNYSSELNVNALLLGDSALYLCASSLERGNTGELFFGEGSRLTVL.

The rearrangement uses TRBV11-2 and TRBJ2-3; D unresolved. This CDR3 is 14 amino acids long. V lost 3 bases to trimming and J lost 2 bases, with 9 bases between them. From germline, CDR1 is SGHAT and CDR2 FQNNGV. CDR3 amino acids: CASSFYGYTDTQYF. The CDR3 coding sequence is TGTGCCAGCAGCTTTTACGGTTACACAGATACGCAGTATTTT.

This clone was seen a few times. CDR3 sequence reads: CASSQGQTQETQYF. The CDR3 region has the DNA TGTGCCAGCAGCCAGGGACAGACCCAAGAGACCCAGTACTTC. The rearrangement joins TRBV5-4 to TRBJ2-5; 7 bases map to TRBD1. The CDR3 has 14 residues. Trimming removed 4 bases from V and 1 base from J; junction bases left unmatched: 4. Germline CDR1 reads SGHNT; CDR2 reads YYREEE (reference sequence).

The chain recombines TRBV6-2 or TRBV6-3 with TRBJ2-3; D is unresolved. This CDR3 has 14 amino acids. Germline V lookup: CDR1 MNHEY, CDR2 SVGEGT. The V end was cut by 2 bases, the J end by 2 bases, with 8 bases between. CDR3 sequence reads: CASSYTRLTDTQYF. The CDR3 region has the DNA TGTGCCAGCAGTTACACTCGACTCACAGATACGCAGTATTTT.